The 18 T cell receptor beta chains listed next were all sequenced from one sample in a study of shared clonotypes between healthy human individuals. Clones were sequenced by immunoSEQ multiplex PCR, and TCRdb holds only the in-frame ones, with some missing. There are roughly 2.6 million clones in the sample; approximately 90% occur only once, and more than 0.12% lies in the top ten. Material for sequencing was naive CD4+ T cells sorted from blood. Subset indicated: CD45RA+ positively selected. The receptors originated from a man between 18 and 35 years old in good health.

As to this clone: The same CDR3 can be traced to other DNA sequences in this sample. DNA for the CDR3: TGTGCCAGCAGTTTACAAGAGACCCAGTACTTC. As protein: CASSLQETQYF. The chain joins TRBV11-2 to TRBJ2-5; no clear D. Germline V gene data show CDR1 as SGHAT and CDR2 as FQNNGV. This CDR3 has 11 amino acids. The ends were cut back, 6 bases at V and 2 bases at J, with 4 bases in the middle.

The chain combines TRBV7-9 with TRBJ1-4; D ambiguous. V dropped 3 bases and J dropped 1 base, with 12 bases sitting between them. Germline CDR1 reads SEHNR; CDR2 reads FQNEAQ (reference sequence). This CDR3 is 16 amino acids long. In nucleotides, the CDR3 is TGTGCCAGCAGCTTCCGACGGAATCGAACTAATGAAAAACTGTTTTTT. Protein: CASSFRRNRTNEKLFF.

The chain carries TRBV11-2 and TRBJ1-2; TRBD1 matches at 7 bases. V lost 5 bases, J lost 7 bases, and 19 bases stayed unmatched. The CDR3 has 17 residues. CDR1 is SGHAT and CDR2 is FQNNGV in the germline V gene. Written as DNA, the CDR3 is TGTGCCAGCAGCCCGGGACAGACCCAATTCGAGGCGGGTGGCTACACCTTC. This translates into CASSPGQTQFEAGGYTF.

The chain combines TRBV7-9 with TRBJ1-4, with 10 nucleotides matching TRBD1. Unmatched junction bases numbered 8, after V lost 5 bases and J lost 8 bases. The germline V gene encodes CDR1 SEHNR and CDR2 FQNEAQ (reference sequence). This CDR3 has 15 residues. CDR3 region: CASSKDRGGMEKLFF. The CDR3 nucleotides read TGTGCCAGCAGCAAGGACAGGGGGGGAATGGAAAAACTGTTTTTT.

This clone was recorded a few times. Other DNA sequences in the same sample also yield this CDR3. The chain employs TRBV5-4 and TRBJ2-1; D may be TRBD1 or TRBD2 (5 bases each). The ends were cut back, 0 bases at V and 0 bases at J, with 7 bases in the middle. The CDR3 is 15 residues long. Per germline, CDR1 SGHNT and CDR2 YYREEE (reference sequence). CDR3 nucleotides: TGTGCCAGCAGCTTGGAGGGGAGCTCCTACAATGAGCAGTTCTTC. Protein: CASSLEGSSYNEQFF.

This rearrangement joins TRBV28 to TRBJ1-2; possibly TRBD1 for D (5 bases). The CDR3 runs to 14 residues. CDR1 and CDR2 from the germline V gene are MDHEN and SYDVKM. Trimming removed 6 bases at V and 4 bases at J, with 15 bases between. The CDR3 sequence: CASRPGTDSYGYTF. The CDR3 nucleotides are TGTGCCAGCAGGCCCGGGACCGACTCCTATGGCTACACCTTC.

This chain links TRBV7-9 with TRBJ1-2; no clear D. Germline V gene data show CDR1 as SEHNR and CDR2 as FQNEAQ (reference sequence). V was shortened by 4 bases and J by 2 bases, with 11 bases between the two germline ends. CDR3 length: 14 residues. The CDR3 loop reads CASSSADQNYGYTF. CDR3 nucleotides: TGTGCCAGCAGCTCTGCCGATCAGAACTATGGCTACACCTTC.

The rearrangement links TRBV5-1 to TRBJ2-7; D is ambiguous. CDR1 is SGHRS, CDR2 YFSETQ, per germline. Trimming pared 3 bases from V and 1 base from J, leaving 11 bases between. The CDR3 has 14 amino acids. CDR3 nucleotides: TGCGCCAGCAGCTCAGAAGGCTCATCCTACGAGCAGTACTTC. This sequence encodes CASSSEGSSYEQYF.

The chain combines TRBV7-2 with TRBJ2-3, with TRBD1 identical over 9 bases. Germline V gene data show CDR1 as SGHTA and CDR2 as FQGNSA. The CDR3 extends over 15 amino acids. The ends lost 6 bases at V and 0 bases at J; junction bases unmatched: 4. The CDR3 DNA sequence: TGTGCCAGCAGTCTACAGGGGGCAAGCACAGATACGCAGTATTTT. Amino acid sequence: CASSLQGASTDTQYF.

The chain carries TRBV2 and TRBJ2-6; D is unclear. V lost 9 bases and J lost 0, with 6 bases in between. The CDR3 consists of 13 residues. The germline V gene encodes CDR1 SNHLY and CDR2 FYNNEI. This CDR3 is CASQLSGANVLTF. CDR3 in DNA: TGTGCCAGTCAGCTCTCTGGGGCCAACGTCCTGACTTTC.

This chain uses TRBV11-2 with TRBJ2-1; D gene uncertain. The CDR3 extends over 17 amino acids. Germline V gene lookup returns CDR1 SGHAT and CDR2 FQNNGV. V lost 1 base, J lost 0 bases, and 13 bases lay in between. DNA of the CDR3: TGTGCCAGCAGCTTAGGATGGCAGTATAGCTCCTACAATGAGCAGTTCTTC. The encoded protein is CASSLGWQYSSYNEQFF.

This clone was recorded only once. The chain employs TRBV7-2 and TRBJ2-1, with TRBD2 matching 8 bases. The V gene's germline CDR1 is SGHTA and CDR2 FQGNSA. This CDR3 spans 13 amino acids. V trimming: 6 bases; J trimming: 6 bases; junction bases outside the gene matches: 4. The CDR3 nucleotides are TGTGCCAGCAGGAGGACTAGCAGCAATGAGCAGTTCTTC. Its translation is CASRRTSSNEQFF.

The gene calls are TRBV30 and TRBJ1-4; D is perhaps TRBD1 (5 bases). The CDR3 has 11 residues. In germline, CDR1 is GTSNPN, CDR2 SVGIG (reference sequence). Trimming cost V 1 base and J 12 bases, with 9 bases left between them. CDR3 DNA: TGTGCCTGGAGTGGGGGGACCCAACTGTTTTTT. Protein: CAWSGGTQLFF.

This clone came up a few times. This chain links TRBV10-1 with TRBJ2-7; either TRBD1 or TRBD2 may fit D (5 bases each). The V end was cut by 0 bases, the J end by 1 base, with 22 bases between. This CDR3 has 19 residues. The germline V gene has CDR1 WNHNN and CDR2 SYGVQD (reference sequence). In nucleotides, the CDR3 is TGCGCCAGCAGTGAGTCGAGGGGAAGGGCAAATCCTACATCCTACGAGCAGTACTTC. Protein: CASSESRGRANPTSYEQYF.

The V gene is TRBV2, the J gene TRBJ1-1, with D possibly matching TRBD1 (5 bases). Trimming stripped 0 bases from V and 1 base from J, with 9 bases between. The V gene's germline CDR1 is SNHLY and CDR2 FYNNEI. The CDR3 runs to 15 residues. The CDR3, as DNA: TGTGCCAGCAGTGAAGCGCCCCAGGGGAACACTGAAGCTTTCTTT. It translates to CASSEAPQGNTEAFF. The variable domain in full, with the rest retrieved from reference TRBV2 and TRBJ1-1, is EPEVTQTPSHQVTQMGQEVILRCVPISNHLYFYWYRQILGQKVEFLVSFYNNEISEKSEIFDDQFSVERPDGSNFTLKIRSTKLEDSAMYFCASSEAPQGNTEAFFGQGTRLTVV.

This clone has a single count. This rearrangement joins TRBV5-1 to TRBJ2-3; D could derive from TRBD1 or TRBD2 (5 bases each). V was shortened by 4 bases and J by 0 bases, with 18 bases between the two germline ends. The CDR3 has 17 amino acids. Per germline, CDR1 SGHRS and CDR2 YFSETQ. The CDR3 is CASSPGWGHASTDTQYF. The CDR3 DNA reads as TGCGCCAGCAGCCCGGGGTGGGGCCATGCAAGCACAGATACGCAGTATTTT.

J is TRBJ1-6 and V is TRBV28, with a possible D match to TRBD1 (6 bases). V lost 6 bases and J lost 7, with 16 bases in between. Looked up from germline, CDR1 is MDHEN and CDR2 is SYDVKM. The CDR3 loop spans 15 amino acids. As DNA, the CDR3 is TGTGCCAGCAGGGGGACACAGGGTAACAATTCACCCCTCCACTTT. Amino acids: CASRGTQGNNSPLHF.

The V and J genes are TRBV25-1 and TRBJ1-4; 7 nucleotides align to TRBD1. Germline V lookup: CDR1 MGHDK, CDR2 SYGVNS. The CDR3 is made up of 15 amino acids. V shed 1 base and J 4 bases; nucleotides not matched to a gene: 3. CDR3 bases: TGTGCCAGCAGTGAATTAGACAGGGATAATGAAAAACTGTTTTTT. Protein: CASSELDRDNEKLFF.